The next 11 T cell receptor beta chains were all read from a single sample in a study of vaccination effects on CD4 cells after COVID-19. Ahead of sequencing, the ViraFEST assay grew antigen-specific CD4+ T cells using viral peptide pools. Having been cultured for 10 days, the cells underwent CD4+ T cell isolation. Prior SARS-CoV-2 infection was absent in the vaccine recipients, as shown by negative nucleocapsid antibodies. The data were produced by immunoSEQ multiplex PCR, yet TCRdb's version contains in-frame clones alone and is incomplete. Of about 40,000 clones listed, about 70% are singletons. These receptors' targets are unknown. Here the sequenced sample was CD4+ T cells from PBMCs cultured with HCoV-OC43 spike peptides, taken before COVID-19 vaccination. As for subset: HCoV-OC43 spike overlapping peptide pool stimulation. The receptors shown here come from a human donor who received a COVID-19 vaccine.

The J gene is TRBJ2-2, the V gene TRBV11-3; 9 bases align to TRBD2. CDR1 is SGHNT, CDR2 YENEEA, per germline. V was pared by 6 bases and J by 6 bases, with 2 bases of the junction left unmatched. The CDR3 consists of 13 residues. CDR3 in amino acids: CASRGGGAGELFF. Here the CDR3 DNA reads TGTGCCAGCAGGGGCGGGGGGGCCGGGGAGCTGTTTTTT. The whole variable domain, filled in from reference TRBV11-3 and TRBJ2-2, reads EAGVVQSPRYKIIEKKQPVAFWCNPISGHNTLYWYLQNLGQGPELLIRYENEEAVDDSQLPKDRFSAERLKGVDSTLKIQPAELGDSAVYLCASRGGGAGELFFGEGSRLTVL.

This clone occurred once. V is TRBV19 and J is TRBJ2-7; D may be TRBD1 (6 bases). V was pared by 4 bases and J by 2 bases, with 15 bases between. Germline V gives CDR1 LNHDA, CDR2 SQIVND (reference sequence). The CDR3 is 15 amino acids. The CDR3 loop is CASSTPGHSTYEQYF. As DNA, the CDR3 is TGTGCCAGTAGTACTCCGGGACACTCAACCTACGAGCAGTACTTC.

This clone was seen a few times. This chain uses TRBV21-1 with TRBJ2-7; the DNA was not used to check the table's D call, TRBD2. TRBV21-1 corresponds to a pseudogene. CDR3 length equals 14 residues. In DNA form, the CDR3 reads TGTGCCAGCAGCAAATCCCCGAGCTCCTACGAGCAGTACTTC. It is translated as CASSKSPSSYEQYF.

J is TRBJ1-4 and V is TRBV27, with D unclear. Germline V CDR1 and CDR2: MNHEY, SMNVEV (reference sequence). CDR3 size: 15 residues. V lost 5 bases and J lost 3, with 13 bases in between. The CDR3 here is CASSTPGGPNEKLFF. CDR3 DNA sequence: TGTGCCAGCAGTACCCCGGGAGGCCCTAATGAAAAACTGTTTTTT.

CDR3 loop: CASSPRLAGTDTQYF. The DNA of the CDR3 is TGTGCCAGCAGTCCGAGACTAGCGGGAACAGATACGCAGTATTTT. The V and J genes are TRBV2 and TRBJ2-3; 11 bases match TRBD2. V shed 5 bases and J 3 bases; nucleotides not matched to a gene: 4. Germline CDR1 reads SNHLY; CDR2 reads FYNNEI. This CDR3 is built from 15 residues.

The chain carries TRBV2 and TRBJ1-1; D gene uncertain. CDR3 length: 14 residues. Germline lookup yields CDR1 SNHLY and CDR2 FYNNEI. V shed 7 bases and J shed 1 base, with 13 bases lying between them. CDR3 region: CASIQIAGNTEAFF. As DNA, the CDR3 is TGTGCCAGCATTCAGATCGCCGGGAACACTGAAGCTTTCTTT.

A single count supports this clone. This sequence joins TRBV5-4 and TRBJ1-1; TRBD1 agrees at 9 bases. This CDR3 has 16 amino acids. Germline CDR1 and CDR2: SGHNT and YYREEE (reference sequence). The J segment lost 5 bases and the V segment lost 4 bases, leaving 12 bases of the junction unmatched. The CDR3 spells CASSHDRGSRYTEAFF. The CDR3 DNA reads as TGTGCCAGCAGCCACGACAGGGGGTCCCGATATACTGAAGCTTTCTTT.

This clone was detected only a few times. Other DNA variants within this sample encode the same CDR3. V usage is TRBV21-1 and J usage is TRBJ1-1. TRBV21-1 is classified as a pseudogene. The CDR3 is 17 residues long. CDR3 DNA: TGTGCCAGCAGCATCACGAGGCTTCGTCAGGTCCACACTGAAGCTTTCTTT. It translates to CASSITRLRQVHTEAFF.

The chain joins TRBV28 to TRBJ1-4; D is perhaps TRBD1 (6 bases). Germline CDR1 is MDHEN and CDR2 is SYDVKM. Trimming stripped 3 bases from V and 4 bases from J, with 21 bases between. The CDR3 is 18 amino acids. CDR3 in DNA: TGTGCCAGCAGTTTTAGTCAGGGGCTGGGCAGTTTTAATGAAAAACTGTTTTTT. This sequence encodes CASSFSQGLGSFNEKLFF.

The chain links TRBV3-1 (or the pseudogene TRBV3-2) to TRBJ2-1; tentatively, D is TRBD2 (5 bases). CDR3 size: 14 residues. Germline V lookup: CDR1 LGHDT, CDR2 YNNKEL (reference sequence). V was clipped by 0 bases and J by 6 bases, with 9 bases between them. The CDR3 loop reads CASSQEGGSNEQFF. Here the CDR3 DNA reads TGTGCCAGCAGCCAAGAAGGCGGGTCCAATGAGCAGTTCTTC.

This clone was seen a few times. The chain is built from TRBV27 and TRBJ2-7; 7 bases align to TRBD1. CDR1 and CDR2 from the germline V gene are MNHEY and SMNVEV (reference sequence). V lost 5 bases to trimming and J lost 2 bases; unmatched junction nucleotides: 6. This CDR3 spans 14 amino acids. The CDR3 DNA follows: TGTGCCAGCAGTCTCGACAGGGTGGCCTACGAGCAGTACTTC. This translates into CASSLDRVAYEQYF.